The 8 T cell receptor beta chains given below trace back to one sample, sequenced in a study of T cells in Graves' hyperthyroidism and ophthalmopathy (dated by TCRdb to about 2019). The library was made by multiplex PCR. Data came from an Illumina HiSeq 2000. The TCR beta CDR3 regions were amplified from the RNA transcripts. The TCR CDR3 was subjected to a first round of RT-PCR using the HTBI primer set and the Qiagen OneStep RT-PCR kit. TCRdb ran its own pipeline on the public reads, namely fastp trimming at Q25 and MiXCR clone calling, and kept in-frame beta chains. Every CDR3 protein is listed once, alongside the most common genes and DNA of its rows. This sample holds some 620,000 distinct CDR3 sequences; 15% to 20% were observed only once. Jointly, the top ten make up about 3.8% of the sample. Sequenced sample: blood. Receptors originate from a woman aged 25 to 39 with Graves' hyperthyroidism.

In its sample, this clonotype was seen many times. The gene calls are TRBV19 and TRBJ1-1; unclear D gene. The ends were cut back, 2 bases at V and 1 base at J, with 5 bases in the middle. The CDR3 spans 13 residues. Germline CDR1 and CDR2: LNHDA and SQIVND (reference sequence). The CDR3: CASSIRENTEAFF. The CDR3 region has the DNA TGTGCCAGTAGTATACGGGAGAACACTGAAGCTTTCTTT.

In its sample, this clonotype was seen a few times. The V and J genes are TRBV27 and TRBJ2-4, with 7 bases matching TRBD2. Trimming removed 2 bases from V and 7 bases from J; junction bases left unmatched: 2. The CDR3 sequence is 13 residues long. Germline CDR1 and CDR2: MNHEY and SMNVEV (reference sequence). The CDR3 loop is CASSLVGGNIQYF. The CDR3 coding sequence is TGTGCCAGCAGTTTAGTGGGAGGGAACATTCAGTACTTC.

This sequence joins TRBV3-1 and TRBJ1-4; weak D call: TRBD1 (5 bases). V was shortened by 0 bases and J by 8 bases, with 16 bases between the two germline ends. The CDR3 loop spans 16 amino acids. The germline gives CDR1 LGHDT, CDR2 YNNKEL (reference sequence). CDR3 sequence (DNA): TGTGCCAGCAGCCAAGATCCGACAGCCCTTGGAGAAAAACTGTTTTTT. This encodes CASSQDPTALGEKLFF. Drawing the rest from reference TRBV3-1 and TRBJ1-4, the complete variable domain is DTAVSQTPKYLVTQMGNDKSIKCEQNLGHDTMYWYKQDSKKFLKIMFSYNNKELIINETVPNRFSPKSPDKAHLNLHINSLELGDSAVYFCASSQDPTALGEKLFFGSGTQLSVL.

This chain connects TRBV20-1 to TRBJ2-1; possibly TRBD2 for D (5 bases). The CDR3 is 15 amino acids. The V end was cut by 0 bases, the J end by 7 bases, with 16 bases between. CDR1 is DFQATT and CDR2 is SNEGSKA in the germline V gene (reference sequence). In DNA form, the CDR3 reads TGCAGTGCTAGAGATGTTTCGGCAGAGGGTAATGAGCAGTTCTTC. Translated, it gives CSARDVSAEGNEQFF.

This clonotype was seen only a few times. V and J are TRBV9 and TRBJ2-7; unclear D gene. The CDR3 runs to 14 residues. The V gene lost 2 bases and the J gene lost 0 bases, with 9 bases spanning the gap. Germline V CDR1 and CDR2: SGDLS, YYNGEE. CDR3 protein: CASSVSHSSYEQYF. DNA for the CDR3: TGTGCCAGCAGCGTGTCCCACTCCTCCTACGAGCAGTACTTC.

This chain connects TRBV7-3 to TRBJ1-2, with D tentatively TRBD1 (5 bases). The CDR3 extends over 16 amino acids. The germline gives CDR1 SGHTA, CDR2 FQGTGA. Trimming shortened V by 5 bases and J by 2 bases, and 18 bases separated the two germline ends. CDR3 in DNA: TGTGCCAGCAGCGTAGGAGGATGGGGCCGAAACTATGGCTACACCTTC. Translated: CASSVGGWGRNYGYTF.

This clonotype was counted at least ten times. The chain uses TRBV4-1 and TRBJ2-7; TRBD2 matches at 12 bases. The length of the CDR3 is 13 residues. Germline lookup yields CDR1 MGHRA and CDR2 YSYEKL. Losses at the gene ends were 4 bases for V and 6 bases for J; bases not matched to a gene: 1. The CDR3 protein is CASSRLAGAEQYF. As DNA, the CDR3 is TGCGCCAGCAGCCGACTAGCGGGAGCCGAGCAGTACTTC.

This clonotype was detected many times. The chain's CDR3 is CASSFPGQGHRSSYNEQFF. Here the CDR3 DNA reads TGTGCCAGCAGTTTCCCGGGACAGGGGCACCGGAGCTCCTACAATGAGCAGTTCTTC. The genes are TRBV28 and TRBJ2-1, with TRBD1 matching over 10 bases. V was clipped by 3 bases and J by 0 bases; unmatched bases: 11. The CDR3 contains 19 residues. Germline CDR1 is MDHEN and CDR2 is SYDVKM. Supplemented by reference TRBV28 and TRBJ2-1, the full variable domain reads DVKVTQSSRYLVKRTGEKVFLECVQDMDHENMFWYRQDPGLGLRLIYFSYDVKMKEKGDIPEGYSVSREKKERFSLILESASTNQTSMYLCASSFPGQGHRSSYNEQFFGPGTRLTVL.